What follows are 8 T cell receptor beta chains derived from one specimen sequenced in a study of blood T cell repertoires in COVID-19 (dated by TCRdb to 2020 to 2022). Library prep was done by the immunoSEQ multiplex PCR assay. Sourced from immuneACCESS, this table was stored by TCRdb with only in-frame sequences that have V and J called. A share of the clones is absent; for the studies checked, an unresolved V gene accounts for under half, and the remainder has no known explanation. Counted in this sample were around 110,000 clones; about four fifths of them appeared once. The top ten hold nearly 4% of the sample. The sequencing sample was made of PBMCs or T cells enriched from blood (not recorded which). The receptors shown here come from a woman aged 25 to 45 who had recovered from COVID-19.

The CDR3 DNA reads as TGTGCCAGCAGTCATCAGGGGGCGTACGCCTACGAGCAGTACTTC. Its translation is CASSHQGAYAYEQYF. The chain couples TRBV6-5 to TRBJ2-7, with 8 bases matching TRBD1. Germline assignment: CDR1 MNHEY and CDR2 SVGAGI. Trimming at V came to 5 bases and at J to 2 bases, leaving 8 bases not matched to a gene. This CDR3 comprises 15 residues.

V usage is TRBV28 and J usage is TRBJ1-6; D gene unclear. This CDR3 is 19 amino acids long. CDR1 and CDR2 from the germline V gene are MDHEN and SYDVKM. The V end lost 4 bases, the J end lost 8 bases, and 27 bases lay between the germline ends. Written as DNA, the CDR3 is TGTGCCAGCAGTTATGGGCGGCAGCGCGGCCGCGGGAGAGATTCACCCCTCCACTTT. This gives the protein CASSYGRQRGRGRDSPLHF.

This clone was detected only a few times. The chain has TRBV30 and TRBJ2-7; TRBD1 matches at 10 bases. The CDR3 consists of 14 residues. Looked up from germline, CDR1 is GTSNPN and CDR2 is SVGIG (reference sequence). The V gene end was trimmed by 8 bases and the J gene end by 7 bases; junction bases not matched to a gene: 14. The CDR3 nucleotides are TGTGCCGCCCGCCCCGGGACAGGGGTCCTTGAGCAGTACTTC. It yields the protein CAARPGTGVLEQYF.

The CDR3 spells CATSVGGDGVETQYF. CDR3 nucleotides: TGTGCCACCAGTGTAGGAGGGGATGGGGTAGAGACCCAGTACTTC. The V and J genes are TRBV24-1 and TRBJ2-5, with D perhaps TRBD2 (6 bases). The V and J ends lost 5 bases and 4 bases respectively, with 16 bases between them. The V gene's germline CDR1 is KGHDR and CDR2 SFDVKD. The CDR3 has 15 amino acids.

This chain joins TRBV25-1 and TRBJ2-3, with a weak D call TRBD2 (7 bases). CDR1 is MGHDK and CDR2 is SYGVNS in the germline V gene. The CDR3 totals 16 residues. V was cut by 5 bases and J by 3 bases, with 18 bases left in between. The CDR3 bases are TGTGCCAGCAGTTCGCAGGGGAGGGGTAGAACAGATACGCAGTATTTT. Its translation: CASSSQGRGRTDTQYF.

The genes are TRBV7-2 and TRBJ2-1; tentative D call: TRBD1 (8 bases). The germline gives CDR1 SGHTA, CDR2 FQGNSA. Between the trimmed V and J ends, which lost 1 base and 3 bases, there was a span of 22 bases. The CDR3 totals 19 residues. This chain's CDR3 is CASSLGPLQGGNYYNEQFF. CDR3 coding DNA: TGTGCCAGCAGCTTAGGACCCCTACAGGGGGGGAACTACTACAATGAGCAGTTCTTC.

This clone was seen more than once but under ten times. The chain couples TRBV6-5 to TRBJ2-1, with D maybe TRBD2 (5 bases). Trimming removed 6 bases from V and 5 bases from J, with 14 bases in between. Germline CDR1 is MNHEY and CDR2 is SVGAGI. The CDR3 sequence is 14 residues long. The CDR3 DNA is TGTGCCAGCAGACGAGGGAGACCCCACAATGAGCAGTTCTTC. Encoded protein: CASRRGRPHNEQFF.

The V gene is TRBV2, the J gene TRBJ1-1; D call uncertain. This CDR3 contains 13 residues. Trimming took 2 bases from V and 8 from J, leaving 12 bases between them. Germline V lookup: CDR1 SNHLY, CDR2 FYNNEI. Here the CDR3 reads CASSENTWAEAFF. In DNA form, the CDR3 reads TGTGCCAGCAGTGAAAACACATGGGCCGAAGCTTTCTTT.